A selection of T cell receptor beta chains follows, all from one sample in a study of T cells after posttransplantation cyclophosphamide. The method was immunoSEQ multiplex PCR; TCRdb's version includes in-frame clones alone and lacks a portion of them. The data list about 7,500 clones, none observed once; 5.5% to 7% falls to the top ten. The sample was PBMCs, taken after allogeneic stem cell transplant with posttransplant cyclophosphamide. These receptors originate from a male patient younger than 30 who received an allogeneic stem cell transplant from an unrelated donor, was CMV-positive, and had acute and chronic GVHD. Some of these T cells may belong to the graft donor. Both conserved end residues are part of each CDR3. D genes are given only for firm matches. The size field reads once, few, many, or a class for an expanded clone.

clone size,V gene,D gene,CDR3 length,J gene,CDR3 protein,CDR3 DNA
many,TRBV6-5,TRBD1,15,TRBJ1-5,CASSRGQGVYQPQHF,TGTGCCAGCAGCCGCGGGCAGGGGGTATATCAGCCCCAGCATTTT
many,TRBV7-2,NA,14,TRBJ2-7,CASSLGLLTYEQYF,TGTGCCAGCAGCCTCGGACTCCTTACCTACGAGCAGTACTTC
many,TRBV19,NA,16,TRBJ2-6,CASSSPVGSGANVLTF,TGTGCCAGTAGTAGTCCGGTTGGCTCTGGGGCCAACGTCCTGACTTTC
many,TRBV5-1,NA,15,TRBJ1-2,CASTSSRDSNYGYTF,TGCGCCAGCACGTCCTCTAGGGACTCCAACTATGGCTACACCTTC
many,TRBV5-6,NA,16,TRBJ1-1,CASSLVGAGGTTEAFF,TGTGCCAGCAGCTTGGTGGGGGCGGGGGGGACCACTGAAGCTTTCTTT
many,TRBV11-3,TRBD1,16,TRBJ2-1,CASSHTGTGGRHEQFF,TGTGCCAGCAGCCACACAGGGACAGGGGGACGCCATGAGCAGTTCTTC
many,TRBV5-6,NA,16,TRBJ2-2,CASSLSAGSSGVELFF,TGTGCCAGCAGCTTGAGTGCAGGGTCGAGTGGTGTGGAGCTGTTTTTT
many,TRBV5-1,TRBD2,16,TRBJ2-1,CASSTPGTSGVNEQFF,TGCGCCAGCAGCACCCCCGGGACTAGCGGGGTCAATGAGCAGTTCTTC
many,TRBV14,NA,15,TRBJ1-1,CASSQERGKNTEAFF,TGTGCCAGCAGCCAAGAACGGGGTAAGAACACTGAAGCTTTCTTT
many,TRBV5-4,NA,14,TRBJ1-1,CASSLGTGRNEAFF,TGTGCCAGCAGCTTGGGAACGGGTAGAAACGAAGCTTTCTTT
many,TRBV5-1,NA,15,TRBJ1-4,CASSKEGGGVEKLFF,TGCGCCAGCAGCAAAGAGGGCGGTGGGGTTGAAAAACTGTTTTTT
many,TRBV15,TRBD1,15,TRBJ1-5,CATSRETQGVQPQHF,TGTGCCACCAGCAGAGAAACCCAGGGGGTTCAGCCCCAGCATTTT
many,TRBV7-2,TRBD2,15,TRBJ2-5,CASRPSGGWEETQYF,TGTGCCAGCAGACCTAGCGGGGGGTGGGAGGAGACCCAGTACTTC
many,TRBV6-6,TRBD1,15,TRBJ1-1,CASSYPTGAGTEAFF,TGTGCCAGCAGTTACCCGACAGGGGCGGGCACTGAAGCTTTCTTT
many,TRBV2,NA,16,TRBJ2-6,CASSGGSLSGANVLTF,TGTGCCAGCAGTGGCGGATCTCTCTCTGGGGCCAACGTCCTGACTTTC
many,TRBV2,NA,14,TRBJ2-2,CASRPGQITGELFF,TGTGCCAGCAGACCTGGACAGATCACCGGGGAGCTGTTTTTT
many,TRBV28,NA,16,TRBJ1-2,CASSLKGGRFQGGYTF,TGTGCCAGCAGTTTAAAAGGCGGCCGATTCCAAGGTGGCTACACCTTC
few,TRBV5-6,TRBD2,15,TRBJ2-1,CASTPGRTAYNEQFF,TGTGCCAGCACCCCCGGGAGGACTGCCTACAATGAGCAGTTCTTC
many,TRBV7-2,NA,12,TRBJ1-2,CASSTGPYGYTF,TGTGCCAGCAGCACCGGTCCCTATGGCTACACCTTC
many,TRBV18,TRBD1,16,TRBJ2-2,CASSSGTGGHTGELFF,TGTGCCAGCTCATCAGGGACAGGGGGCCACACCGGGGAGCTGTTTTTT
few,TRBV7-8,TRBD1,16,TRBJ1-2,CASSPGTGPLNYGYTF,TGTGCCAGCAGCCCTGGGACAGGTCCTCTTAACTATGGCTACACCTTC
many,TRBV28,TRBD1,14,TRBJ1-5,CASSLDRENQPQHF,TGTGCCAGCAGCCTTGACAGGGAGAATCAGCCCCAGCATTTT
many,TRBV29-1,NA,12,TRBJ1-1,CSVVPGNTEAFF,TGCAGCGTTGTCCCGGGGAACACTGAAGCTTTCTTT
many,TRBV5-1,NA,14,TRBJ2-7,CASSLGGVTYEQYF,TGCGCCAGCAGCTTAGGGGGGGTAACCTACGAGCAGTACTTC
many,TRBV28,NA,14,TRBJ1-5,CASRPGQLTGPQHF,TGTGCCAGCAGGCCAGGACAGCTTACGGGTCCCCAGCATTTT
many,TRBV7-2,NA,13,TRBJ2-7,CASSLAYSGEQYF,TGTGCCAGCAGCTTAGCGTACTCAGGCGAGCAGTACTTC
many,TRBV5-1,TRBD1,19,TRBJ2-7,CASRKNSGQGFSFSYEQYF,TGCGCCAGCAGAAAAAACTCGGGACAGGGTTTTTCGTTCTCCTACGAGCAGTACTTC
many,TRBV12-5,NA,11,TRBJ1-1,CASALNTEAFF,TGTGCTAGTGCCTTAAACACTGAAGCTTTCTTT
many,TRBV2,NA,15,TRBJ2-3,CASSGLPRSTDTQYF,TGTGCCAGCAGTGGACTGCCCAGAAGCACAGATACGCAGTATTTT
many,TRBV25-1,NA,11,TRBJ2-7,CASSGHTEQYF,TGTGCCAGCAGTGGGCACACCGAGCAGTACTTC
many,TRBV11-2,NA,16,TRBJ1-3,CASSLSTVISGNTIYF,TGTGCCAGCAGCTTGTCGACAGTAATCTCTGGAAACACCATATATTTT
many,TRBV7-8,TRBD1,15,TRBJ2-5,CASSPGQGAQETQYF,TGTGCCAGCAGCCCGGGACAGGGAGCGCAAGAGACCCAGTACTTC
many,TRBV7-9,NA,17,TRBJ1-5,CASSLGLQETSNQPQHF,TGTGCCAGCAGCTTAGGATTACAGGAGACTAGCAATCAGCCCCAGCATTTT
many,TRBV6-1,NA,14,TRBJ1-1,CASSDLRGNTEAFF,TGTGCCAGCAGTGATCTTAGGGGGAACACTGAAGCTTTCTTT
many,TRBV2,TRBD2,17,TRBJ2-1,CASGTNSGDSSYNEQFF,TGTGCCAGCGGCACCAATAGCGGGGATAGCTCCTACAATGAGCAGTTCTTC
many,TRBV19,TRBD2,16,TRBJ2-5,CASSITSGSIQETQYF,TGTGCCAGTAGTATCACTAGCGGGAGTATTCAAGAGACCCAGTACTTC
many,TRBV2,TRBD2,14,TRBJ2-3,CASSESVAGKTQYF,TGTGCCAGCAGTGAATCGGTAGCGGGCAAGACGCAGTATTTT
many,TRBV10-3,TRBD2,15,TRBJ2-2,CAISRAGGNTGELFF,TGTGCCATCAGTCGAGCGGGGGGGAACACCGGGGAGCTGTTTTTT
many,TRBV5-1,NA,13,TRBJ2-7,CASSFLQDDEQYF,TGCGCCAGCAGCTTCTTACAGGATGACGAGCAGTACTTC
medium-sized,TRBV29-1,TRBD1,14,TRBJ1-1,CSVGQGGGNTEAFF,TGCAGCGTTGGACAGGGGGGTGGGAACACTGAAGCTTTCTTT
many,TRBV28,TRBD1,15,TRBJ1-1,CASRVWDRGSTEAFF,TGTGCCAGCAGAGTTTGGGACAGGGGATCCACTGAAGCTTTCTTT